The clone carrying this T cell receptor (beta chain) was seen only a few times. Its specificity is unknown. This entry belongs to a study of response to subunit inactivated influenza vaccine. Trimming cost V 4 bases and J 8 bases; bases outside gene matches: 16. CDR1 is MDHEN, CDR2 SYDVKM, per germline. CDR3 length equals 18 residues. TCRdb itself ran the RT-PCR reads through MiXCR, one entry per CDR3 protein. This table has some 600,000 distinct CDR3 sequences, 14% appearing once. Points from the study as a whole: There was a suggestion from the authors that each seasonal influenza vaccination recruits few new T cells.

This clonotype was obtained from a man aged 50-60 years who received an inactivated influenza vaccine. The sample consisted of PBMCs from blood, taken 14 to 15 days before vaccination. The chain employs TRBV28 and TRBJ2-1; TRBD2 matches 11 bases. The CDR3 here is CASSSPSHSSGRIHEQFF. The CDR3 region has the DNA TGTGCCAGCAGTTCACCCTCACATTCTAGCGGGAGGATCCATGAGCAGTTCTTC.